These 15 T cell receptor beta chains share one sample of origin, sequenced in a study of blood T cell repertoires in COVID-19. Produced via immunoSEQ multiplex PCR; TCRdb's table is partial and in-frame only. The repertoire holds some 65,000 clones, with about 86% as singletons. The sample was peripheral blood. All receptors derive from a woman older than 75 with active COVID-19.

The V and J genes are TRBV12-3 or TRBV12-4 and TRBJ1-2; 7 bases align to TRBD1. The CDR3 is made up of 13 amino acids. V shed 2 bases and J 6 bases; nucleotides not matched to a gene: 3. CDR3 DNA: TGTGCCAGCAGTTTAAGACAGGGTCATGGCTACACCTTC. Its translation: CASSLRQGHGYTF.

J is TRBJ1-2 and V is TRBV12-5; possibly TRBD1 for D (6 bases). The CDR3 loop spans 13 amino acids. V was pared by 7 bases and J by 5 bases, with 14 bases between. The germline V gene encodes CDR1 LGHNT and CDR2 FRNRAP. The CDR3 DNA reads TGTGCTAGTGTCGCCACCCAGGGGTATGGCTACACCTTC. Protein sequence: CASVATQGYGYTF. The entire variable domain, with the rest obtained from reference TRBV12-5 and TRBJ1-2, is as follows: DARVTQTPRHKVTEMGQEVTMRCQPILGHNTVFWYRQTMMQGLELLAYFRNRAPLDDSGMPKDRFSAEMPDATLATLKIQPSEPRDSAVYFCASVATQGYGYTFGSGTRLTVV.

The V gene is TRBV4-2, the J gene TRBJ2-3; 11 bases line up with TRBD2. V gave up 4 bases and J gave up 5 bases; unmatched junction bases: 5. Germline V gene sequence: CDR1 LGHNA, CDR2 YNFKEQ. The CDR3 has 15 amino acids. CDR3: CASSLSGGAQDTQYF. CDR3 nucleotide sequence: TGTGCCAGCAGCCTTAGCGGGGGGGCGCAAGATACGCAGTATTTT.

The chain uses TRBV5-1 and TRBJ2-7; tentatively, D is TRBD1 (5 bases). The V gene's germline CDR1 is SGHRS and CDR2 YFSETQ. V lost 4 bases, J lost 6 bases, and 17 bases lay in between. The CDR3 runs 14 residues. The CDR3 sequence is CASSMTEASAEQYF. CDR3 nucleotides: TGCGCCAGCAGCATGACAGAGGCGAGCGCCGAGCAGTACTTC.

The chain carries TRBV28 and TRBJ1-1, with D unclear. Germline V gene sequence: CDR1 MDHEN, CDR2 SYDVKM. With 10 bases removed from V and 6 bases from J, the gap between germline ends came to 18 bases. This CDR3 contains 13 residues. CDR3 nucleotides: TGTGCCACCCGTCCTTTCCTCTCCGCTGAAGCTTTCTTT. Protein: CATRPFLSAEAFF. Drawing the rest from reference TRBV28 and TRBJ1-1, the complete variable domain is DVKVTQSSRYLVKRTGEKVFLECVQDMDHENMFWYRQDPGLGLRLIYFSYDVKMKEKGDIPEGYSVSREKKERFSLILESASTNQTSMYLCATRPFLSAEAFFGQGTRLTVV.

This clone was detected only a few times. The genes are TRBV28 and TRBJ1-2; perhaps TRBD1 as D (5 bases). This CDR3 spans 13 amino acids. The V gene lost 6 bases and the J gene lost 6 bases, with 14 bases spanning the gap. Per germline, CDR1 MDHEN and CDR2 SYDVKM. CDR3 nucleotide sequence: TGTGCCAGCAGCTTGGGGCAGGGCGATGGCTACACCTTC. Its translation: CASSLGQGDGYTF.

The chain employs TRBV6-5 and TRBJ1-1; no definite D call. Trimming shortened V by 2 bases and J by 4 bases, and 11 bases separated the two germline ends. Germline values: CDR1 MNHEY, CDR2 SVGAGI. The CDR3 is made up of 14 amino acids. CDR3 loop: CASSYGLRGTEAFF. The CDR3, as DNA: TGTGCCAGCAGTTACGGCCTACGGGGCACTGAAGCTTTCTTT.

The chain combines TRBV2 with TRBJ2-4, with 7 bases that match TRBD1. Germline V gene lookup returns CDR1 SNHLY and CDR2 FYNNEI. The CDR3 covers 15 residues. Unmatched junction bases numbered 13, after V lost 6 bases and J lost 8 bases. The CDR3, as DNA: TGTGCCAGCAGCCCTCGGACAGGTCGGTCGGACATTCAGTACTTC. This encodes CASSPRTGRSDIQYF. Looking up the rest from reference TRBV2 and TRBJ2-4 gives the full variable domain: EPEVTQTPSHQVTQMGQEVILRCVPISNHLYFYWYRQILGQKVEFLVSFYNNEISEKSEIFDDQFSVERPDGSNFTLKIRSTKLEDSAMYFCASSPRTGRSDIQYFGAGTRLSVL.

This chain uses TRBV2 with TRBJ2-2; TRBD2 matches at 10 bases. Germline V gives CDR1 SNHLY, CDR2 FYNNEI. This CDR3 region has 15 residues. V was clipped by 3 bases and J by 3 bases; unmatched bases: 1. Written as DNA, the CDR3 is TGTGCCAGCAGTGACCTAGCGGGGGACACCGGGGAGCTGTTTTTT. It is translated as CASSDLAGDTGELFF.

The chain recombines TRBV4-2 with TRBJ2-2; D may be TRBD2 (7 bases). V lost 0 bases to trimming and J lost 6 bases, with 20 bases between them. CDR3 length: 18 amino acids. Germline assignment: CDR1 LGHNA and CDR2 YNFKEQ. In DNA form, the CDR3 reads TGTGCCAGCAGCCAAGACCTCGCTTGGGGGGGGGCCTCCGGGGAGCTGTTTTTT. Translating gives CASSQDLAWGGASGELFF.

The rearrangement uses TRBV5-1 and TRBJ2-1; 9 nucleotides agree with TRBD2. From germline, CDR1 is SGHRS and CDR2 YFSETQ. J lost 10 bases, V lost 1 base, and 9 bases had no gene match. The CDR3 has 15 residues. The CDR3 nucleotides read TGCGCCAGCAGCTTGATGAGCGGGGGGCCTGGGGAGCAGTTCTTC. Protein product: CASSLMSGGPGEQFF.

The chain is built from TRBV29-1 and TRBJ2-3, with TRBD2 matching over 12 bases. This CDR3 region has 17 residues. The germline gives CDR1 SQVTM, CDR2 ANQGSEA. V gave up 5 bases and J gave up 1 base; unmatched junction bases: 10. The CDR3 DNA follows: TGCAGCGTTTACCAGAGACTAGCGGGGGACGGCACAGATACGCAGTATTTT. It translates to CSVYQRLAGDGTDTQYF.

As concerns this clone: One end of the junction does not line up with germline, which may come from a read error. The CDR3 DNA reads as TGTGCCAGCAGCTTAGAGGGACAGGGGAACTCTGGCTACACCTTC. It codes for CASSLEGQGNSGYTF. The chain is built from TRBV7-8 and TRBJ1-2; TRBD1 matches 10 bases. This CDR3 is 15 amino acids long. Per the germline V gene, CDR1 is SGHVS and CDR2 is FQNEAQ.

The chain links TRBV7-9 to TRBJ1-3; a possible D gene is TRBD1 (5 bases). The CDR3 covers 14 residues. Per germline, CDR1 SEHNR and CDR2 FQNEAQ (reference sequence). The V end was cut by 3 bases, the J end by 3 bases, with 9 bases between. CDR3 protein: CASSFRAGGNTIYF. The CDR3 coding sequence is TGTGCCAGCAGCTTCAGGGCTGGTGGAAACACCATATATTTT. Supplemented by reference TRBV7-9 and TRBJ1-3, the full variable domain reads DTGVSQNPRHKITKRGQNVTFRCDPISEHNRLYWYRQTLGQGPEFLTYFQNEAQLEKSRLLSDRFSAERPKGSFSTLEIQRTEQGDSAMYLCASSFRAGGNTIYFGEGSWLTVV.

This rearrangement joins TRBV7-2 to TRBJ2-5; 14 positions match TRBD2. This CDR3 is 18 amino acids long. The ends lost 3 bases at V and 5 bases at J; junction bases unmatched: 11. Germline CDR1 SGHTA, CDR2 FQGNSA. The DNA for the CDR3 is TGTGCCAGCAGCTTGGGGACTAGCGGGGGCTCACTACCTGAGACCCAGTACTTC. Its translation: CASSLGTSGGSLPETQYF.